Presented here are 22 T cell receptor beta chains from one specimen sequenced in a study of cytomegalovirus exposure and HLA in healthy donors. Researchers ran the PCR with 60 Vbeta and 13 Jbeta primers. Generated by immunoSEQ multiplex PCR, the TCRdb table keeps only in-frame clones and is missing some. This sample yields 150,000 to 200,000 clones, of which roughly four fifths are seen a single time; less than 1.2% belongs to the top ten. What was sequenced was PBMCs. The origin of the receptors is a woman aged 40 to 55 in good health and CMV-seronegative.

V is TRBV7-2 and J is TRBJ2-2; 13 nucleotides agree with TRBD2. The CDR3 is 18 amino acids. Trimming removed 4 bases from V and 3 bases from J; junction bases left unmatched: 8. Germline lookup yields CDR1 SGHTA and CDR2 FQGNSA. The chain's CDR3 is CASSYGLAGAKYTGELFF. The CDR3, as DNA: TGTGCCAGCAGCTACGGACTAGCGGGAGCCAAGTACACCGGGGAGCTGTTTTTT.

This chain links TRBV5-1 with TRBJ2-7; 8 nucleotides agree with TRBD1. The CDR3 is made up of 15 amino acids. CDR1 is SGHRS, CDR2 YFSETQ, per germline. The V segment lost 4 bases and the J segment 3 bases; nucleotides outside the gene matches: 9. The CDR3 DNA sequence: TGCGCCAGCAGCCCTCAGGGGGCCCCAGTCTACGAGCAGTACTTC. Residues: CASSPQGAPVYEQYF.

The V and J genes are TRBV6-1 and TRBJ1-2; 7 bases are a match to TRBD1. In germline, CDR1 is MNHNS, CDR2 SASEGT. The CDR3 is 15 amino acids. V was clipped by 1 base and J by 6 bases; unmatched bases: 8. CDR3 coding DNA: TGTGCCAGCAGTGAAGGGGTTAGACAGGGCGATGGCTACACCTTC. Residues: CASSEGVRQGDGYTF.

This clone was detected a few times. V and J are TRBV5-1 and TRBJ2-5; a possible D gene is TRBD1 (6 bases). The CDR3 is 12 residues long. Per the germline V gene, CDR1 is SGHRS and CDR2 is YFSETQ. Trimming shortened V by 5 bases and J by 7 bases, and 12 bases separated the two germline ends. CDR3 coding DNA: TGCGCCAGCAGGACAGGAGTTGGGACCCAGTACTTC. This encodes CASRTGVGTQYF.

The CDR3 region is CASSLQGPSNQPQHF. The CDR3 region has the DNA TGTGCCAGTAGTCTACAGGGACCTAGCAATCAGCCCCAGCATTTT. The V gene is TRBV19, the J gene TRBJ1-5; perhaps TRBD1 as D (6 bases). Trimming pared 5 bases from V and 0 bases from J, leaving 11 bases between. The CDR3 runs to 15 residues. Germline V lookup: CDR1 LNHDA, CDR2 SQIVND (reference sequence).

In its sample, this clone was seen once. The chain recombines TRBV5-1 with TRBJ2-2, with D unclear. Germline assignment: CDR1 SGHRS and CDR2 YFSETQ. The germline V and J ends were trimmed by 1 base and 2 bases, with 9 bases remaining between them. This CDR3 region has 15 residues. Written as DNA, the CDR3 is TGCGCCAGCAGCTTGATACAGACCAACACCGGGGAGCTGTTTTTT. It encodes CASSLIQTNTGELFF. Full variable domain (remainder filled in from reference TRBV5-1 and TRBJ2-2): KAGVTQTPRYLIKTRGQQVTLSCSPISGHRSVSWYQQTPGQGLQFLFEYFSETQRNKGNFPGRFSGRQFSNSRSEMNVSTLELGDSALYLCASSLIQTNTGELFFGEGSRLTVL.

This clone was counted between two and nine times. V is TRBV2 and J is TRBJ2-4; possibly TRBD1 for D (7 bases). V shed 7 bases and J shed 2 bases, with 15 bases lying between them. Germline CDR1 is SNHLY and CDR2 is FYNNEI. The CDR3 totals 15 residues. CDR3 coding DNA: TGTGCCAGCATCCAGACAGGGAGGCCCAAAAACATTCAGTACTTC. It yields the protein CASIQTGRPKNIQYF.

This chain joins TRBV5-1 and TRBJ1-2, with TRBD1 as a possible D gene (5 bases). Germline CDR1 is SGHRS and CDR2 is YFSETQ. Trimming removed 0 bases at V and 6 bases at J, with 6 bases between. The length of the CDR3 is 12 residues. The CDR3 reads CASSLEGDGYTF. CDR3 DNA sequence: TGCGCCAGCAGCTTGGAAGGGGATGGCTACACCTTC.

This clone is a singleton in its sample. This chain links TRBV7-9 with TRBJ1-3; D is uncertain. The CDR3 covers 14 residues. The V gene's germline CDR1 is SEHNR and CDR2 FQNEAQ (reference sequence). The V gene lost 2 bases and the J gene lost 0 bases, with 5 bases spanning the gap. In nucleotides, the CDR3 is TGTGCCAGCAGCTTACCAAACTCTGGAAACACCATATATTTT. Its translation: CASSLPNSGNTIYF.

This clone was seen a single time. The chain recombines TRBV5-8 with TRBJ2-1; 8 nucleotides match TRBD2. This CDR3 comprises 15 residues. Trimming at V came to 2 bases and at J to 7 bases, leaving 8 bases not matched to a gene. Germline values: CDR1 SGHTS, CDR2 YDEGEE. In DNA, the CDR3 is TGTGCCAGCAGCTTAGCGGGAGTTAAAGAGAATGAGCAGTTCTTC. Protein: CASSLAGVKENEQFF.

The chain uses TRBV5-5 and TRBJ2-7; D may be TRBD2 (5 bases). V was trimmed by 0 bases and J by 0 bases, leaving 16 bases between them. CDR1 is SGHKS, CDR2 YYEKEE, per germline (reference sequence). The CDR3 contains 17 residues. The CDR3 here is CASSLGRSATLSYEQYF. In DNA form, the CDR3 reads TGTGCCAGCAGCTTGGGTCGTAGCGCTACTCTCTCCTACGAGCAGTACTTC.

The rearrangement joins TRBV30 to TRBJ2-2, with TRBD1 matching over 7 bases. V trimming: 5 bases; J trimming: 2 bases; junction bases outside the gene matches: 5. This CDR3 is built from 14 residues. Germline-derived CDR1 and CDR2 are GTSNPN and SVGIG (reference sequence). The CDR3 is CAWATGKNTGELFF. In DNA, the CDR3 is TGTGCCTGGGCGACAGGGAAAAACACCGGGGAGCTGTTTTTT.

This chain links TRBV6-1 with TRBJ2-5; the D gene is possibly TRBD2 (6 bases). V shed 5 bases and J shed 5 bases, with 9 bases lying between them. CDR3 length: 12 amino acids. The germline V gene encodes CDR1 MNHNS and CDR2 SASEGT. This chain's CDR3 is CASSRETETQYF. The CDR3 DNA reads TGTGCCAGCAGTCGGGAGACGGAGACCCAGTACTTC.

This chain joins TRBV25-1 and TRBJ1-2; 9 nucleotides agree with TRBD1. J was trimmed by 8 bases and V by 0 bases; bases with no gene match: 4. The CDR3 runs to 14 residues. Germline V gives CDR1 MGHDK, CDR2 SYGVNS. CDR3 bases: TGTGCCAGCAGTGAATACAGGACAGGGGACGGCTACACCTTC. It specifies CASSEYRTGDGYTF.

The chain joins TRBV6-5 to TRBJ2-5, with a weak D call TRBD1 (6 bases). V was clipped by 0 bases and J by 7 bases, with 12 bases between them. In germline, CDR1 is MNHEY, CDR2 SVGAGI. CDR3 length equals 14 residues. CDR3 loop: CASSYSWTEGTQYF. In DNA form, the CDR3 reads TGTGCCAGCAGTTACTCATGGACAGAAGGGACCCAGTACTTC.

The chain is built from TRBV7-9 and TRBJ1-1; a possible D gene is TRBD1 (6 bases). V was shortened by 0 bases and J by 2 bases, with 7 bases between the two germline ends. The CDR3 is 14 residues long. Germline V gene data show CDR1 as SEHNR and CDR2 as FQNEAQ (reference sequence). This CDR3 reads CASSLAGGNTEAFF. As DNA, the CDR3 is TGTGCCAGCAGCTTAGCAGGGGGAAACACTGAAGCTTTCTTT.

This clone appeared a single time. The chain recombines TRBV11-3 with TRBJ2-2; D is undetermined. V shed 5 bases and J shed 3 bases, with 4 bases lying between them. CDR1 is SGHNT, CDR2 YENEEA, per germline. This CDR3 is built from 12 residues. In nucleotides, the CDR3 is TGTGCCAGCAGCCCTCACACCGGGGAGCTGTTTTTT. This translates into CASSPHTGELFF.

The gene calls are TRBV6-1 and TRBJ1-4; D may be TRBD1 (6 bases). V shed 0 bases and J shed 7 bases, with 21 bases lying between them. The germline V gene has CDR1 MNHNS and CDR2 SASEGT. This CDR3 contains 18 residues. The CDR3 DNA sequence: TGTGCCAGCAGTGAAGCGCTTGAGTGGGGGACACGGTTTGAAAAACTGTTTTTT. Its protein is CASSEALEWGTRFEKLFF.

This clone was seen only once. The chain's CDR3 is CASSPVLAGGGNEQFF. In DNA form, the CDR3 reads TGTGCCAGCAGTCCAGTACTAGCGGGAGGGGGCAATGAGCAGTTCTTC. V usage is TRBV27 and J usage is TRBJ2-1, with 13 positions matching TRBD2. Germline loops: CDR1 MNHEY, CDR2 SMNVEV (reference sequence). This CDR3 has 16 amino acids. V was clipped by 5 bases and J by 6 bases; unmatched bases: 7.

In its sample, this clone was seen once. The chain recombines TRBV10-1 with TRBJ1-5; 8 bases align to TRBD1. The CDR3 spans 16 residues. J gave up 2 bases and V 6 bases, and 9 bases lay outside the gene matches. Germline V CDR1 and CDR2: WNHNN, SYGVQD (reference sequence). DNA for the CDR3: TGCGCCAGCAGCCCGGACAGGGTGGAGGGCAATCAGCCCCAGCATTTT. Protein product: CASSPDRVEGNQPQHF.

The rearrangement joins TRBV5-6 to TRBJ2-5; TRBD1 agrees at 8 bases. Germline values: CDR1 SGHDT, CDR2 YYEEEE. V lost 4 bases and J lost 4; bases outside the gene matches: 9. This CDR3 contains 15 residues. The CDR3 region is CASSPGTGLRETQYF. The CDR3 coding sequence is TGTGCCAGCAGCCCCGGGACAGGCCTCAGAGAGACCCAGTACTTC.

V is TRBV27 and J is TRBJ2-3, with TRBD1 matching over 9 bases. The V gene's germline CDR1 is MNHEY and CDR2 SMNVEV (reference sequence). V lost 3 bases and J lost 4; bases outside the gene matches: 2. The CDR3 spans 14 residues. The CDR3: CASSFGQGPDTQYF. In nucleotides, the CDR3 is TGTGCCAGCAGTTTCGGACAGGGGCCAGATACGCAGTATTTT.